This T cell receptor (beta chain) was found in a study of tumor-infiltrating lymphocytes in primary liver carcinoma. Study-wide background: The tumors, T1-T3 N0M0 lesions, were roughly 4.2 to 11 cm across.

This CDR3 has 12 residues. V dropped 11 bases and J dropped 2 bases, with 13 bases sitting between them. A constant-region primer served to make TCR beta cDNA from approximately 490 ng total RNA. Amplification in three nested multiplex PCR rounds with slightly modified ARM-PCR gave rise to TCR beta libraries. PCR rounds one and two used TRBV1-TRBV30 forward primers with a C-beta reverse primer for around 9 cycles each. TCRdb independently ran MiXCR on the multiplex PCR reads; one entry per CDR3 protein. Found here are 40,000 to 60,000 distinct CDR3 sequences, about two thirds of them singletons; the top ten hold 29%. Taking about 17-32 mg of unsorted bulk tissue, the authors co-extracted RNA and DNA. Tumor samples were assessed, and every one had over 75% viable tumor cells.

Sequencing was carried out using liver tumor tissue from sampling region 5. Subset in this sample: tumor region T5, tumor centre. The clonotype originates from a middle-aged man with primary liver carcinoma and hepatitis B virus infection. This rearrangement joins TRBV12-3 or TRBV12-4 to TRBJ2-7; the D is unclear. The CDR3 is CAYSYEAYEQYF. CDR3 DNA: TGTGCCTACAGTTACGAGGCCTACGAGCAGTACTTC.